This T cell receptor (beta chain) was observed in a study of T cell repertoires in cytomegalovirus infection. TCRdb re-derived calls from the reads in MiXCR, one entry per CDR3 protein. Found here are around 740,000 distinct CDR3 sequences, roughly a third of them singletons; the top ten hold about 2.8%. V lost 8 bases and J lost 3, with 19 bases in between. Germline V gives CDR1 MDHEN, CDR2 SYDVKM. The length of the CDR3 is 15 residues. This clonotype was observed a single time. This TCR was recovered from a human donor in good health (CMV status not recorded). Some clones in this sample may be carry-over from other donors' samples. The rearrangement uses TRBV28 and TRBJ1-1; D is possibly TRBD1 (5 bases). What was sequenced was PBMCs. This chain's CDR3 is CASADREGADTEAFF. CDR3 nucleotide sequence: TGTGCCAGCGCGGATAGGGAAGGGGCTGACACTGAAGCTTTCTTT.